A single sample gave rise to the 30 T cell receptor beta chains below, sequenced in a study of blood T cell repertoires in COVID-19. TCRdb keeps only in-frame clones here, not all; method: immunoSEQ multiplex PCR. The data contain 250,000 to 300,000 clones, 75% to 90% of them singletons. Input material: peripheral blood. The receptors derive from a man aged 55-75 years who had recovered from COVID-19.

The CDR3 DNA reads TGTGCCAGCAGCTTAGGCGAGGGCCACGGGGGTCTCTCTGGGGCCAACGTCCTGACTTTC. It translates to CASSLGEGHGGLSGANVLTF. The V gene is TRBV11-3, the J gene TRBJ2-6; weak D call: TRBD2 (6 bases). Germline V gives CDR1 SGHNT, CDR2 YENEEA. Trimming cost V 1 base and J 0 bases, with 19 bases left between them. The CDR3 runs to 20 residues.

This CDR3 reads CASGLSGGRTGELFF. Here the CDR3 DNA reads TGTGCCAGCGGCCTTTCAGGGGGACGGACCGGGGAGCTGTTTTTT. V and J are TRBV5-5 and TRBJ2-2, with TRBD1 matching over 7 bases. Trimming at V came to 7 bases and at J to 5 bases, leaving 11 bases not matched to a gene. The CDR3 length is 15 residues. CDR1 is SGHKS and CDR2 is YYEKEE in the germline V gene (reference sequence).

This clone was picked up a small number of times. The chain is built from TRBV2 and TRBJ2-7; 8 bases map to TRBD1. The CDR3 is 15 residues long. The germline gives CDR1 SNHLY, CDR2 FYNNEI. The J segment lost 6 bases and the V segment lost 5 bases, leaving 12 bases of the junction unmatched. In nucleotides, the CDR3 is TGTGCCAGCAGTACCCAGACAGGGGTAACAGGCGAGCAGTACTTC. The encoded protein is CASSTQTGVTGEQYF.

J is TRBJ2-7 and V is TRBV5-8, with 11 nucleotides matching TRBD1. V lost 3 bases and J lost 3; bases outside the gene matches: 8. This CDR3 contains 16 residues. Per the germline V gene, CDR1 is SGHTS and CDR2 is YDEGEE. CDR3 loop: CASSSRGTGGHYEQYF. DNA of the CDR3: TGTGCCAGCAGCTCGAGGGGGACAGGGGGGCACTACGAGCAGTACTTC.

In this sample, this clone turned up a few times. This chain uses TRBV28 with TRBJ1-1, with TRBD1 identical over 11 bases. The CDR3 runs to 17 residues. With V trimmed by 7 bases and J by 4 bases, 14 bases remained unmatched. Germline V gives CDR1 MDHEN, CDR2 SYDVKM. In DNA, the CDR3 is TGTGCCAGCATTACTCACATCAGGGGGACAGGGGGCACTGAAGCTTTCTTT. Protein sequence: CASITHIRGTGGTEAFF.

The rearrangement uses TRBV27 and TRBJ2-7; 11 nucleotides align to TRBD2. Germline loops: CDR1 MNHEY, CDR2 SMNVEV (reference sequence). After removal of 3 bases from V and 6 bases from J, the junction contained 7 bases not matched to a gene. The CDR3 is made up of 15 amino acids. The CDR3 coding sequence is TGTGCCAGCAGTTTCAGCCTAGCGGGAGGTTCCGAGCAGTACTTC. It yields the protein CASSFSLAGGSEQYF.

The rearrangement links TRBV9 to TRBJ2-1, with 12 positions matching TRBD2. V was pared by 0 bases and J by 1 base, with 14 bases of the junction left unmatched. CDR1 is SGDLS, CDR2 YYNGEE, per germline. The CDR3 runs 21 residues. CDR3 protein: CASSVGLAGGLFVSSYNEQFF. CDR3 coding DNA: TGTGCCAGCAGCGTAGGTCTAGCGGGGGGGCTTTTTGTAAGTTCCTACAATGAGCAGTTCTTC.

The table lists this clone with a count of one. The chain employs TRBV6-2 or TRBV6-3 and TRBJ2-5; D not certain. This CDR3 has 13 residues. Germline CDR1 and CDR2: MNHEY and SVGEGT. V was pared by 0 bases and J by 5 bases, with 7 bases between. The CDR3 DNA follows: TGTGCCAGCAGTTACTCACGGTGGGAGACCCAGTACTTC. Its translation is CASSYSRWETQYF.

This chain connects TRBV28 to TRBJ1-5, with D possibly matching TRBD1 (6 bases). CDR3 length: 13 residues. V was cut by 4 bases and J by 8 bases, with 12 bases left in between. From germline, CDR1 is MDHEN and CDR2 SYDVKM. The CDR3 is CASSSGHQKPQHF. The CDR3 region has the DNA TGTGCCAGCAGTTCGGGACACCAAAAGCCCCAGCATTTT.

The sample holds one count of this clone. The chain employs TRBV29-1 and TRBJ2-2, with 8 bases lining up with TRBD1. Trimming took 3 bases from V and 5 from J; bases not matched to a gene: 2. This CDR3 has 13 amino acids. The germline V gene has CDR1 SQVTM and CDR2 ANQGSEA. CDR3 bases: TGCAGCGTTGAGAGACAGGGGACCGGGGAGCTGTTTTTT. Its translation is CSVERQGTGELFF.

This chain links TRBV2 with TRBJ1-5, with 7 bases that match TRBD1. V trimming: 6 bases; J trimming: 1 base; junction bases outside the gene matches: 6. Germline V lookup: CDR1 SNHLY, CDR2 FYNNEI. This CDR3 contains 15 residues. CDR3 DNA: TGTGCCAGCAGGTCACAGGGGTTGAGCAATCAGCCCCAGCATTTT. Protein sequence: CASRSQGLSNQPQHF. The full variable domain, in which reference TRBV2 and TRBJ1-5 provide the parts outside the CDR3, is EPEVTQTPSHQVTQMGQEVILRCVPISNHLYFYWYRQILGQKVEFLVSFYNNEISEKSEIFDDQFSVERPDGSNFTLKIRSTKLEDSAMYFCASRSQGLSNQPQHFGDGTRLSIL.

This clone was seen only a few times. The genes are TRBV4-1 and TRBJ1-2; no clear D gene. The V and J ends lost 0 bases and 7 bases respectively, with 9 bases between them. The CDR3 runs 13 residues. CDR1 and CDR2 from the germline V gene are MGHRA and YSYEKL. CDR3 sequence (DNA): TGCGCCAGCAGCCAAGAGGGGAGGCTTGGCTACACCTTC. It yields the protein CASSQEGRLGYTF.

The chain links TRBV7-2 to TRBJ2-3; TRBD1 matches 8 bases. V trimming: 5 bases; J trimming: 0 bases; junction bases outside the gene matches: 7. CDR3 length equals 16 residues. Germline V gives CDR1 SGHTA, CDR2 FQGNSA. CDR3 loop: CASSLGTGTSTDTQYF. CDR3 coding DNA: TGTGCCAGCAGCCTTGGGACAGGTACTAGCACAGATACGCAGTATTTT.

On this clone itself: At the DNA level, this CDR3 is encoded by other sequences in the same sample as well. The chain uses TRBV24-1 and TRBJ1-5, with D uncertain. The V gene's germline CDR1 is KGHDR and CDR2 SFDVKD. V was trimmed by 1 base and J by 5 bases, leaving 8 bases between them. The CDR3 sequence is 14 residues long. Here the CDR3 reads CATSDLSGDQPQHF. The CDR3 bases are TGTGCCACCAGTGATTTATCCGGGGATCAGCCCCAGCATTTT.

The rearrangement uses TRBV5-1 and TRBJ2-2, with D maybe TRBD1 (5 bases). Germline V gene data show CDR1 as SGHRS and CDR2 as YFSETQ. The CDR3 runs to 15 residues. The ends were cut back, 2 bases at V and 1 base at J, with 9 bases in the middle. CDR3 amino acids: CASSFNGQNTGELFF. In DNA form, the CDR3 reads TGCGCCAGCAGCTTTAACGGACAGAACACCGGGGAGCTGTTTTTT.

This clone was detected only a few times. This chain links TRBV6-5 with TRBJ2-1; the match to TRBD2 covers 7 bases. V dropped 6 bases and J dropped 5; count of bases not matched to a gene: 7. The CDR3 length is 14 residues. From germline, CDR1 is MNHEY and CDR2 SVGAGI. Here the CDR3 DNA reads TGTGCCAGCAGCGGACTAGAAACTAACAATGAGCAGTTCTTC. Its translation is CASSGLETNNEQFF.

The chain employs TRBV7-2 and TRBJ2-7; D perhaps matches TRBD1 (6 bases). Germline V gene data show CDR1 as SGHTA and CDR2 as FQGNSA. The CDR3 contains 14 residues. Deletions cut 5 bases from V and 0 bases from J, with 11 bases between. The CDR3 protein is CASSKGHSSYEQYF. The DNA for the CDR3 is TGTGCCAGCAGCAAGGGACATAGCTCCTACGAGCAGTACTTC.

The chain uses TRBV28 and TRBJ2-2, with D perhaps matching TRBD1 (5 bases). The ends were cut back, 7 bases at V and 3 bases at J, with 15 bases in the middle. The CDR3 is 15 residues long. Germline V gene sequence: CDR1 MDHEN, CDR2 SYDVKM. CDR3 DNA sequence: TGTGCCAGCACATTGTGGGGCCGGGACACCGGGGAGCTGTTTTTT. Protein: CASTLWGRDTGELFF.

V usage is TRBV18 and J usage is TRBJ1-5; D may be TRBD1 (6 bases). Germline V lookup: CDR1 KGHSH, CDR2 LQKENI. V lost 5 bases, J lost 0 bases, and 14 bases lay in between. This CDR3 is built from 16 residues. CDR3 bases: TGTGCCAGCTCAAGCCAACCCAGGGGTAGCAATCAGCCCCAGCATTTT. Translated, it gives CASSSQPRGSNQPQHF. The full variable domain, completed using reference TRBV18 and TRBJ1-5, is NAGVMQNPRHLVRRRGQEARLRCSPMKGHSHVYWYRQLPEEGLKFMVYLQKENIIDESGMPKERFSAEFPKEGPSILRIQQVVRGDSAAYFCASSSQPRGSNQPQHFGDGTRLSIL.

As to this clone: The same CDR3 is also encoded by other DNA sequences in this sample. The chain has TRBV5-1 and TRBJ2-7; 7 nucleotides line up with TRBD1. V dropped 4 bases and J dropped 2; count of bases not matched to a gene: 3. The CDR3 loop spans 13 amino acids. The germline V gene encodes CDR1 SGHRS and CDR2 YFSETQ. The DNA for the CDR3 is TGCGCCAGCAGCCCAGGGGGTGCCTACGAGCAGTACTTC. Its protein is CASSPGGAYEQYF.

In its sample, this clone was seen a few times. The genes are TRBV19 and TRBJ1-5, with no clear D. Germline loops: CDR1 LNHDA, CDR2 SQIVND (reference sequence). The CDR3 consists of 14 residues. V shed 8 bases and J shed 0 bases, with 11 bases lying between them. The CDR3 reads CASEGRYSNQPQHF. The CDR3 DNA is TGTGCCAGTGAGGGCCGCTATAGCAATCAGCCCCAGCATTTT.

The genes are TRBV18 and TRBJ2-1; possible D gene TRBD2, 6 bases. With 2 bases removed from V and 6 bases from J, the gap between germline ends came to 17 bases. CDR1 is KGHSH and CDR2 is LQKENI in the germline V gene. The CDR3 runs to 16 residues. CDR3 DNA sequence: TGTGCCAGCTCACCAGTCTTTCGGGTGGAGGGCAATGAGCAGTTCTTC. Protein: CASSPVFRVEGNEQFF.

The rearrangement uses TRBV7-9 and TRBJ1-1, with D tentatively TRBD1 (5 bases). This CDR3 has 17 residues. Germline lookup yields CDR1 SEHNR and CDR2 FQNEAQ (reference sequence). Trimming shortened V by 0 bases and J by 8 bases, and 22 bases separated the two germline ends. This CDR3 reads CASSLAIVGRANPEAFF. In nucleotides, the CDR3 is TGTGCCAGCAGCTTAGCGATCGTAGGCAGGGCGAACCCGGAAGCTTTCTTT.

The chain combines TRBV18 with TRBJ2-2; D not certain. In germline, CDR1 is KGHSH, CDR2 LQKENI. The V end was cut by 3 bases, the J end by 1 base, with 12 bases between. The CDR3 consists of 16 residues. The CDR3 DNA reads TGTGCCAGCTCACCCCCTGCAGGTTGGAACACCGGGGAGCTGTTTTTT. It yields the protein CASSPPAGWNTGELFF.

The rearrangement links TRBV30 to TRBJ2-3; D may be TRBD2 (5 bases). This CDR3 contains 13 residues. Trimming removed 5 bases at V and 3 bases at J, with 12 bases between. Looked up from germline, CDR1 is GTSNPN and CDR2 is SVGIG (reference sequence). CDR3 DNA: TGTGCCTGGTACCCGGGCGGGACAGATACGCAGTATTTT. Amino acids: CAWYPGGTDTQYF.

The V call is TRBV5-1, the J call TRBJ2-5, with TRBD2 identical over 15 bases. J gave up 4 bases and V 4 bases, and 5 bases lay outside the gene matches. This CDR3 region has 16 residues. In germline, CDR1 is SGHRS, CDR2 YFSETQ. The CDR3 DNA sequence: TGCGCCAGCAGCCCCGGACTAGCGGGGGGGCGAGAGACCCAGTACTTC. Translated: CASSPGLAGGRETQYF.

V and J are TRBV27 and TRBJ2-2; tentatively, D is TRBD2 (6 bases). Germline V gene data show CDR1 as MNHEY and CDR2 as SMNVEV (reference sequence). Trimming shortened V by 0 bases and J by 3 bases, and 8 bases separated the two germline ends. CDR3 size: 15 residues. CDR3: CASSLSGGYTGELFF. CDR3 DNA: TGTGCCAGCAGTTTATCGGGGGGATACACCGGGGAGCTGTTTTTT.

This chain links TRBV5-1 with TRBJ1-2, with 9 nucleotides matching TRBD1. The CDR3 runs to 14 residues. Germline values: CDR1 SGHRS, CDR2 YFSETQ. Losses at the gene ends were 4 bases for V and 8 bases for J; bases not matched to a gene: 9. DNA for the CDR3: TGCGCCAGCAGCACCTGGACAGGGGAGGGCGGCTACACCTTC. Residues: CASSTWTGEGGYTF.

V is TRBV19 and J is TRBJ2-3; TRBD1 matches 9 bases. V was pared by 10 bases and J by 6 bases, with 11 bases of the junction left unmatched. The CDR3 is 14 residues long. CDR1 LNHDA and CDR2 SQIVND come from the germline V gene (reference sequence). Here the CDR3 DNA reads TGTGCCACAAAACAGTCAGGGACAGGGGATACGCAGTATTTT. The encoded protein is CATKQSGTGDTQYF.

V usage is TRBV12-3 or TRBV12-4 and J usage is TRBJ2-7; D remains ambiguous. V dropped 3 bases and J dropped 6 bases, with 6 bases sitting between them. This CDR3 comprises 11 residues. As DNA, the CDR3 is TGTGCCAGCAGTTTTACTGCCGAGCAGTACTTC. This encodes CASSFTAEQYF.